These 15 T cell receptor beta chains were sequenced from one sample in a study of control samples from healthy donors and cancer patients. The data were produced by immunoSEQ multiplex PCR, yet TCRdb's version contains in-frame clones alone and is incomplete. The table records about 110,000 clones, just over 90% of them present only once. Sequenced input: blood. Every receptor here comes from a human donor in good health. The donor label of this sample is uncertain.

Written as DNA, the CDR3 is TGTGCCAGCCGCCAGGCACCCTATAATTCACCCCTCCACTTT. Translated: CASRQAPYNSPLHF. The rearrangement joins TRBV2 to TRBJ1-6; no firm D call. V lost 8 bases and J 2 bases, leaving 10 bases between the germline ends. The CDR3 covers 14 residues. The germline V gene has CDR1 SNHLY and CDR2 FYNNEI.

This chain uses TRBV28 with TRBJ1-5, with D unresolved. There are 11 residues in the CDR3. Germline V gene data show CDR1 as MDHEN and CDR2 as SYDVKM. V was shortened by 4 bases and J by 9 bases, with 7 bases between the two germline ends. The CDR3 bases are TGTGCCAGCAGTTCTGACCGGCCCCAGCATTTT. Its translation: CASSSDRPQHF.

This clone was counted only a few times. The chain has TRBV5-4 and TRBJ2-1; TRBD2 agrees at 8 bases. V trimming: 5 bases; J trimming: 6 bases; junction bases outside the gene matches: 13. Germline lookup yields CDR1 SGHNT and CDR2 YYREEE (reference sequence). The CDR3 length is 16 residues. In nucleotides, the CDR3 is TGTGCCAGCAGAACTGCCGGGACTAGTGAATCCAATGAGCAGTTCTTC. Translated, it gives CASRTAGTSESNEQFF.

The chain employs TRBV21-1 and TRBJ1-1; the listed D gene, TRBD1, was not tested against the DNA. TRBV21-1 represents a pseudogene. This CDR3 comprises 13 residues. Here the CDR3 DNA reads TGTGCCAGCAGCGTGGGACAGAACACTGAAGCTTTCTTT. Translating it yields CASSVGQNTEAFF.

The rearrangement uses TRBV4-1 and TRBJ1-2, with unresolved D. The CDR3 covers 15 residues. V was pared by 2 bases and J by 3 bases, with 13 bases between. Germline-derived CDR1 and CDR2 are MGHRA and YSYEKL. The CDR3 DNA reads as TGCGCCAGCAGCCAATATTTCGAGGCAGACTATGGCTACACCTTC. Residues: CASSQYFEADYGYTF.

This CDR3 reads CASSPLEFENSPLHF. The CDR3 DNA reads as TGTGCCAGCTCACCACTTGAATTCGAGAATTCACCCCTCCACTTT. V gene TRBV18 combines with J gene TRBJ1-6; D unresolved. From germline, CDR1 is KGHSH and CDR2 LQKENI. V shed 1 base and J shed 7 bases, with 11 bases lying between them. The CDR3 contains 15 residues.

This chain joins TRBV7-9 and TRBJ2-3; TRBD1 matches 10 bases. The CDR3 is 15 amino acids. Germline values: CDR1 SEHNR, CDR2 FQNEAQ (reference sequence). J was trimmed by 5 bases and V by 1 base; bases with no gene match: 3. The CDR3 DNA reads as TGTGCCAGCAGCTTAGTAGGACAGGGGGTAGATACGCAGTATTTT. Translated, it gives CASSLVGQGVDTQYF.

V usage is TRBV7-9 and J usage is TRBJ2-5; D perhaps matches TRBD2 (6 bases). Deletions cut 5 bases from V and 9 bases from J, with 13 bases between. The CDR3 has 12 amino acids. Germline lookup yields CDR1 SEHNR and CDR2 FQNEAQ (reference sequence). CDR3 nucleotides: TGTGCCAGCAGCACGGGACTTTACGCCCAGTACTTC. It yields the protein CASSTGLYAQYF.

This chain uses TRBV27 with TRBJ1-2, with 8 bases fitting TRBD1. In germline, CDR1 is MNHEY, CDR2 SMNVEV (reference sequence). J gave up 0 bases and V 6 bases, and 12 bases lay outside the gene matches. The length of the CDR3 is 17 residues. The CDR3 DNA sequence: TGTGCCAGCAGACGCGGGACAGGCGCAACTACTAACTATGGCTACACCTTC. As protein: CASRRGTGATTNYGYTF.

CDR3 DNA sequence: TGTGCCAGCAGCAGAGAGACCCAGTACTTC. This translates into CASSRETQYF. J is TRBJ2-5 and V is TRBV7-8; unclear D gene. V was clipped by 5 bases and J by 4 bases, with 2 bases between them. This CDR3 has 10 amino acids. The V gene's germline CDR1 is SGHVS and CDR2 FQNEAQ.

J is TRBJ1-3 and V is TRBV14; 8 positions match TRBD1. Germline CDR1 and CDR2: SGHDN and FVKESK. Losses at the gene ends were 6 bases for V and 0 bases for J; bases not matched to a gene: 10. The CDR3 totals 17 residues. The CDR3 DNA reads TGTGCCAGCAGAGAAACCGGGACAGGCACCTCTGGAAACACCATATATTTT. This sequence encodes CASRETGTGTSGNTIYF. Combining the CDR3 with reference TRBV14 and TRBJ1-3 gives the whole variable domain EAGVTQFPSHSVIEKGQTVTLRCDPISGHDNLYWYRRVMGKEIKFLLHFVKESKQDESGMPNNRFLAERTGGTYSTLKVQPAELEDSGVYFCASRETGTGTSGNTIYFGEGSWLTVV.

The CDR3 loop is CASSRVNTEAFF. CDR3 nucleotide sequence: TGTGCCAGCAGCAGGGTGAACACTGAAGCTTTCTTT. The genes are TRBV6-5 and TRBJ1-1; tentatively, D is TRBD1 (5 bases). This CDR3 is 12 amino acids long. V was shortened by 6 bases and J by 0 bases, with 5 bases between the two germline ends. Germline CDR1 is MNHEY and CDR2 is SVGAGI.

The chain is built from TRBV6-5 and TRBJ1-2; D not certain. Germline-derived CDR1 and CDR2 are MNHEY and SVGAGI. Trimming pared 8 bases from V and 5 bases from J, leaving 15 bases between. The CDR3 has 13 residues. The DNA for the CDR3 is TGTGCCAGCCGAAAAGCGGAAGCTTATGGCTACACCTTC. The encoded protein is CASRKAEAYGYTF.

The chain has TRBV24-1 and TRBJ1-5, with a tentative D call TRBD1 (6 bases). V lost 4 bases and J lost 7, with 10 bases in between. Germline-derived CDR1 and CDR2 are KGHDR and SFDVKD. The CDR3 extends over 13 amino acids. The CDR3 reads CATSDGQLQPQHF. The CDR3 DNA reads as TGTGCCACCAGTGACGGACAGCTACAGCCCCAGCATTTT.

This clone occurred once. The chain employs TRBV2 and TRBJ2-7, with 9 bases aligning to TRBD1. The CDR3 sequence is 14 residues long. The junction had 9 bases not matched to a gene; V was cut back by 6 bases and J by 6 bases. Germline V gene data show CDR1 as SNHLY and CDR2 as FYNNEI. CDR3 in amino acids: CASRGRGQGSEQYF. The CDR3, as DNA: TGTGCCAGCAGGGGGCGGGGACAGGGTTCCGAGCAGTACTTC. The full variable domain, completed using reference TRBV2 and TRBJ2-7, is EPEVTQTPSHQVTQMGQEVILRCVPISNHLYFYWYRQILGQKVEFLVSFYNNEISEKSEIFDDQFSVERPDGSNFTLKIRSTKLEDSAMYFCASRGRGQGSEQYFGPGTRLTVT.